This TCR beta chain was identified in a study of T cell responses to AZD1222 COVID-19 vaccine. This CDR3 is built from 17 residues. Germline CDR1 reads SNHLY; CDR2 reads FYNNEI. V gave up 6 bases and J gave up 0 bases, with 18 bases separating them. Profiled with immunoSEQ multiplex PCR; TCRdb holds only in-frame clones, not every one. The table shows around 90,000 clones, with roughly 84% occurring only once. The sequence was obtained from an adult in good health. The sample consisted of peripheral blood, taken on day 0 of AZD1222 vaccination. This rearrangement joins TRBV2 to TRBJ2-1; possible D gene TRBD2, 6 bases. DNA of the CDR3: TGTGCCAGCAGCCCTATACCGGGGGTAAGCTCCTACAATGAGCAGTTCTTC. It codes for CASSPIPGVSSYNEQFF.